This entry lists 8 T cell receptor beta chains sequenced from one sample in a study of CD8+CD57+ T cells in acquired aplastic anemia. Sequenced patients had shown CD8+CD57+ cell expansion by flow cytometry. The use of genomic DNA as template underpinned the TCR beta VDJ and CDR3 profiling. From the reads, TCRdb called clonotypes with MiXCR, one entry per CDR3 protein. The top ten hold roughly 2.9% of the sample, which has about 150,000 distinct CDR3 sequences, around half seen once. The sequencing input was sorted CD4+, CD8+, or CD8+CD57+ T cells (not recorded which) from PBMCs. The receptor set was obtained from a human donor with aplastic anemia.

This clonotype turned up a few times. This sequence joins TRBV7-9 and TRBJ1-6; D not resolved. This CDR3 is built from 13 residues. CDR1 is SEHNR and CDR2 is FQNEAQ in the germline V gene (reference sequence). With 4 bases removed from V and 7 bases from J, the gap between germline ends came to 8 bases. CDR3 nucleotides: TGTGCCAGCAGCTCCCTCTGGAATTCACCCCTCCACTTT. This gives the protein CASSSLWNSPLHF. Filled out from reference TRBV7-9 and TRBJ1-6, the complete variable domain reads DTGVSQNPRHKITKRGQNVTFRCDPISEHNRLYWYRQTLGQGPEFLTYFQNEAQLEKSRLLSDRFSAERPKGSFSTLEIQRTEQGDSAMYLCASSSLWNSPLHFGNGTRLTVT.

The chain has TRBV20-1 and TRBJ2-1; TRBD2 agrees at 9 bases. The length of the CDR3 is 15 residues. CDR1 is DFQATT and CDR2 is SNEGSKA in the germline V gene (reference sequence). J gave up 5 bases and V 6 bases, and 11 bases lay outside the gene matches. The CDR3 DNA sequence: TGCAGTGCCAGTAAGACTAGCGGACCAGACAATGAGCAGTTCTTC. This sequence encodes CSASKTSGPDNEQFF.

This clonotype was recorded many times. The chain is built from TRBV6-2 or TRBV6-3 and TRBJ1-2; D not certain. CDR3 length equals 14 residues. CDR1 is MNHEY, CDR2 SVGEGT, per germline. Trimming removed 0 bases from V and 7 bases from J, with 12 bases in between. CDR3 amino acids: CASSYSREVGGYTF. The CDR3 DNA sequence: TGTGCCAGCAGTTACTCAAGGGAGGTCGGTGGCTACACCTTC.

CDR3 sequence reads: CASSLTGGGEQPQHF. In DNA form, the CDR3 reads TGTGCCAGCAGCCTTACAGGGGGTGGCGAGCAGCCCCAGCATTTT. The genes are TRBV2 and TRBJ1-5; 8 nucleotides line up with TRBD1. The CDR3 runs 15 residues. After removal of 6 bases from V and 7 bases from J, the junction contained 11 bases not matched to a gene. CDR1 and CDR2 from the germline V gene are SNHLY and FYNNEI.

Ten or more counts support this clonotype. The chain uses TRBV28 and TRBJ1-2; no definite D call. Germline V gene sequence: CDR1 MDHEN, CDR2 SYDVKM. Trimming left V 5 bases short and J 4 bases short, with 8 bases between. CDR3 length equals 12 residues. This chain's CDR3 is CASSAEIYGYTF. CDR3 DNA sequence: TGTGCCAGCAGTGCGGAGATCTATGGCTACACCTTC.

This sequence joins TRBV4-2 and TRBJ2-2, with no clear D. The CDR3 has 18 residues. Germline lookup yields CDR1 LGHNA and CDR2 YNFKEQ. Trimming removed 2 bases at V and 7 bases at J, with 23 bases between. In DNA form, the CDR3 reads TGTGCCAGCAGCCAACAAACCGTGGTCAGGACCCTCTACGGGGAGCTGTTTTTT. Its translation is CASSQQTVVRTLYGELFF.

Of note for this clonotype: Germline and junction disagree at one end, which may indicate a read error. CDR3 in amino acids: CAISDRGNGYGHTF. Here the CDR3 DNA reads TGTGCCATCAGTGACCGCGGAAACGGCTATGGCCACACCTTC. The chain has TRBV10-3 and TRBJ1-2; D gene unclear. Germline V gene data show CDR1 as ENHRY and CDR2 as SYGVKD. CDR3 length: 14 amino acids.

This clonotype came up many times. The gene calls are TRBV4-3 and TRBJ1-3, with unresolved D. CDR3 length: 16 residues. Trimming pared 0 bases from V and 2 bases from J, leaving 11 bases between. CDR1 and CDR2 from the germline V gene are LGHNA and YSLEER. The CDR3, as DNA: TGCGCCAGCAGCCAAGATAAGGGTATGGCTGGAAACACCATATATTTT. This gives the protein CASSQDKGMAGNTIYF.